Sequencing of this TCR beta chain was carried out in a study of blood T cell repertoires in COVID-19. Study-wide context: The United States, Italy and Spain were the sources of the acute and convalescent COVID-19 samples. In each case, the material was cDNA or gDNA derived from T cells, B-cell-depleted T cells, or PBMCs.

The CDR3 consists of 18 residues. The V and J ends lost 0 bases and 9 bases, in that order; junction bases with no gene match: 13. Germline V CDR1 and CDR2: LGHDT, YNNKEL (reference sequence). Source study methods: It was from reference gene primer amplification that nucleated cell counts were estimated. Clones were sequenced by immunoSEQ multiplex PCR, and TCRdb holds only the in-frame ones, with some missing. Clone size and the V and J calls come from that table; the DNA yielded D and trimming. The sample records 150,000 to 190,000 clones, 75% to 90% being singletons. This chain connects TRBV3-1 (or the pseudogene TRBV3-2) to TRBJ2-3, with TRBD2 identical over 12 bases. Material for sequencing was peripheral blood. This receptor was identified in a woman in her forties with acute or convalescent COVID-19. DNA of the CDR3: TGTGCCAGCAGCCAAGATATTGGACTAGCGGGGACCGCGGACACGCAGTATTTT. The encoded protein is CASSQDIGLAGTADTQYF.